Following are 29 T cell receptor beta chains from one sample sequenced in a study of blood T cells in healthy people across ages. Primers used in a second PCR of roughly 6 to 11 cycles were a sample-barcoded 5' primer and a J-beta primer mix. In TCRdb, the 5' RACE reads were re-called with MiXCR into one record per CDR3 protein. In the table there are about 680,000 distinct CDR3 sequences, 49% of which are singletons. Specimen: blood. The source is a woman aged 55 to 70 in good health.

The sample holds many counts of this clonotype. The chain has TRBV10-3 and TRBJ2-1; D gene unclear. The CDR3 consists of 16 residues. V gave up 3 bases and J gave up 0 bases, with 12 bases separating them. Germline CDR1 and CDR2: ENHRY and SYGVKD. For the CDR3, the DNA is TGTGCCATCAGTGAAGGTTTAACCATCTCCTACAATGAGCAGTTCTTC. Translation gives CAISEGLTISYNEQFF.

CDR3 in amino acids: CSAGHMNTEAFF. CDR3 DNA: TGCAGCGCGGGACATATGAACACTGAAGCTTTCTTT. This chain joins TRBV29-1 and TRBJ1-1, with D perhaps matching TRBD1 (6 bases). The CDR3 contains 12 residues. The V gene's germline CDR1 is SQVTM and CDR2 ANQGSEA. V was trimmed by 7 bases and J by 0 bases, leaving 9 bases between them. The whole variable domain, filled in from reference TRBV29-1 and TRBJ1-1, reads SAVISQKPSRDICQRGTSLTIQCQVDSQVTMMFWYRQQPGQSLTLIATANQGSEATYESGFVIDKFPISRPNLTFSTLTVSNMSPEDSSIYLCSAGHMNTEAFFGQGTRLTVV.

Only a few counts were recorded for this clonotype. CDR3 nucleotides: TGCAGCGCCGGGACAGCAAACACCGGGGAGCTGTTTTTT. Protein sequence: CSAGTANTGELFF. The chain joins TRBV29-1 to TRBJ2-2; 7 bases fit TRBD1. The V gene end was trimmed by 7 bases and the J gene end by 2 bases; junction bases not matched to a gene: 4. The CDR3 covers 13 residues. Germline lookup yields CDR1 SQVTM and CDR2 ANQGSEA.

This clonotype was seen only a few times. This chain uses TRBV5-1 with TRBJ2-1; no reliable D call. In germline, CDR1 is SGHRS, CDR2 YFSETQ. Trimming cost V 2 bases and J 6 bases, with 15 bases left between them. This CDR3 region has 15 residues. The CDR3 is CASSLWISGGNEQFF. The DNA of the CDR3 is TGCGCCAGCAGCTTATGGATTTCGGGCGGCAATGAGCAGTTCTTC.

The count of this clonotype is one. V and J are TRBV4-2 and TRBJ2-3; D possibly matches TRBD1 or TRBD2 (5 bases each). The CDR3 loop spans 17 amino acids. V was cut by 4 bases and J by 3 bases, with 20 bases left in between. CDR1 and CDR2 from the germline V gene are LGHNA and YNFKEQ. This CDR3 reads CASSRGWTRSKTDTQYF. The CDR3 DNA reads TGTGCCAGCAGCCGGGGGTGGACCAGGTCCAAAACAGATACGCAGTATTTT.

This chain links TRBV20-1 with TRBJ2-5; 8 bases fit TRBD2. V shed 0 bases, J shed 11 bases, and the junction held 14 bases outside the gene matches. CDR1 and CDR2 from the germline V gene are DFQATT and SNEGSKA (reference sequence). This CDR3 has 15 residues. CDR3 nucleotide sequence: TGCAGTGCTAGAGATCCCCGGGAGGGCCGCGGTGAGCAGTACTTC. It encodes CSARDPREGRGEQYF.

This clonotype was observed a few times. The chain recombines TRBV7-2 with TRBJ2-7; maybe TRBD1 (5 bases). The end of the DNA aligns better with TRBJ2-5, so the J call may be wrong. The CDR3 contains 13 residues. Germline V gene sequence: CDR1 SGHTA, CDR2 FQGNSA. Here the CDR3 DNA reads TGTGCCAGCAGCTTTAGGACAACACAGACCCAGTACTTC. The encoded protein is CASSFRTTQTQYF.

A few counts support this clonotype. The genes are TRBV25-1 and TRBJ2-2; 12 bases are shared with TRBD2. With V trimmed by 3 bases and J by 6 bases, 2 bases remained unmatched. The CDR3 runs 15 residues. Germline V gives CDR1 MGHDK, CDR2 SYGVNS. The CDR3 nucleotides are TGTGCCAGCAGTGAGGCTAGCGGGAGGGCCGGGGAGCTGTTTTTT. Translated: CASSEASGRAGELFF.

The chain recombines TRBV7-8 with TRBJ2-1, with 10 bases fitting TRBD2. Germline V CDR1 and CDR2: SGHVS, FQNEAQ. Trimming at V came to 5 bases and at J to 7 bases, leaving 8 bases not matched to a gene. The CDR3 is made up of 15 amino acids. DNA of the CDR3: TGTGCCAGCAGCGGATCTAGCGGGAGTTTAAATGAGCAGTTCTTC. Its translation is CASSGSSGSLNEQFF.

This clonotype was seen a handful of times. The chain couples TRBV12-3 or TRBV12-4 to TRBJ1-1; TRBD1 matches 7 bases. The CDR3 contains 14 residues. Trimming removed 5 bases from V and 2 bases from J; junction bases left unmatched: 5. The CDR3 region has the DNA TGTGCCAGCAGTAGCGGGACAGACAACACTGAAGCTTTCTTT. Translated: CASSSGTDNTEAFF.

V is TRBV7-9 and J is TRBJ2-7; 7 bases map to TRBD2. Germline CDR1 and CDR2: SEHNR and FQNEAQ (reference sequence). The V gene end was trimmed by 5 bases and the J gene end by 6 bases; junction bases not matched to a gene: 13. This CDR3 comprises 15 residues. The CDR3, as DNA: TGTGCCAGCAGCGTGGGAGGGCAGGGAGGATTCGAGCAGTACTTC. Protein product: CASSVGGQGGFEQYF.

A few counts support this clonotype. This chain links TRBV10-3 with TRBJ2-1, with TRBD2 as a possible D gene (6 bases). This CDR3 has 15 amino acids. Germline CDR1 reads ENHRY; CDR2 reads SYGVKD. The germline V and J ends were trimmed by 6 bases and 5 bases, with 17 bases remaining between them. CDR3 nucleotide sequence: TGTGCCATCAGACCCCCCGCCGGGAGTAACAATGAGCAGTTCTTC. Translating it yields CAIRPPAGSNNEQFF.

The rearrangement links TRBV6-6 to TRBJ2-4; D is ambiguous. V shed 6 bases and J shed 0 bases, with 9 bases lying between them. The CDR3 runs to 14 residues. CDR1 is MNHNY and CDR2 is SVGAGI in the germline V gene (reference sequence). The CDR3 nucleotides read TGTGCCAGCAGCCTAGGGCGAGCCAAAAACATTCAGTACTTC. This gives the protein CASSLGRAKNIQYF.

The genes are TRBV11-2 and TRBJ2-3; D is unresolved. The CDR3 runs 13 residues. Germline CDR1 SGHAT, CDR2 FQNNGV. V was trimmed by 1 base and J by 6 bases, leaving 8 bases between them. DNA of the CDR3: TGTGCCAGCAGCTTAGTAGGCTGGGATACGCAGTATTTT. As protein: CASSLVGWDTQYF. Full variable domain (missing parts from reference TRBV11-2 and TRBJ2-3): EAGVAQSPRYKIIEKRQSVAFWCNPISGHATLYWYQQILGQGPKLLIQFQNNGVVDDSQLPKDRFSAERLKGVDSTLKIQPAKLEDSAVYLCASSLVGWDTQYFGPGTRLTVL.

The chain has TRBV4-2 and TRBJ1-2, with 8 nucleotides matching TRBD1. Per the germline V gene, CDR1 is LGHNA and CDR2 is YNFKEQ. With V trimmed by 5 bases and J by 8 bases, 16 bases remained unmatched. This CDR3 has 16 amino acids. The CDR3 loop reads CASSSRGKQGAFGYTF. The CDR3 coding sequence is TGTGCCAGCAGCTCACGCGGGAAGCAGGGGGCTTTCGGCTACACCTTC.

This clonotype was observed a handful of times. The CDR3 reads CASSYSSGTSHEQYF. CDR3 nucleotide sequence: TGTGCCAGCAGTTACTCCAGCGGGACTAGCCACGAGCAGTACTTC. This chain connects TRBV6-6 to TRBJ2-7; 9 bases map to TRBD2. CDR1 is MNHNY, CDR2 SVGAGI, per germline (reference sequence). This CDR3 is built from 15 residues. The junction had 5 bases not matched to a gene; V was cut back by 0 bases and J by 5 bases.

The CDR3 DNA follows: TGTGCCAGCAGTTACTCGGGACTAGCGGGAGGTGAGCAGTACTTC. It translates to CASSYSGLAGGEQYF. The chain employs TRBV6-6 and TRBJ2-5; 15 nucleotides line up with TRBD2. V was clipped by 0 bases and J by 11 bases; unmatched bases: 4. The CDR3 loop spans 15 amino acids. Germline V gene data show CDR1 as MNHNY and CDR2 as SVGAGI (reference sequence).

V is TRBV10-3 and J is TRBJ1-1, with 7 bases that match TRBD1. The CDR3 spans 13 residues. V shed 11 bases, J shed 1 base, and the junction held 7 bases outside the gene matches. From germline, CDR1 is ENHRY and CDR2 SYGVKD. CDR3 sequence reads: CAGQVQPNTEAFF. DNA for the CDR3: TGTGCCGGACAGGTACAGCCGAACACTGAAGCTTTCTTT.

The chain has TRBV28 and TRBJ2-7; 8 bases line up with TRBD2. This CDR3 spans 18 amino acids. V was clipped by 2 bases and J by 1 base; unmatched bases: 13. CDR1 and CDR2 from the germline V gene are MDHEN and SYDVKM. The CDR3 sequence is CASSLNLPGAGGSYEQYF. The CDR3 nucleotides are TGTGCCAGCAGTTTAAATCTCCCCGGGGCGGGAGGTTCCTACGAGCAGTACTTC.

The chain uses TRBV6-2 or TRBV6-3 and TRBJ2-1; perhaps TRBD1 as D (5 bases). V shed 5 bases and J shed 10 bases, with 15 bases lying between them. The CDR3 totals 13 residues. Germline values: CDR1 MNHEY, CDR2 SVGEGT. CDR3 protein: CASSDLGLGEQFF. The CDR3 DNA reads TGTGCCAGCAGTGACCTGGGGCTGGGGGAGCAGTTCTTC.

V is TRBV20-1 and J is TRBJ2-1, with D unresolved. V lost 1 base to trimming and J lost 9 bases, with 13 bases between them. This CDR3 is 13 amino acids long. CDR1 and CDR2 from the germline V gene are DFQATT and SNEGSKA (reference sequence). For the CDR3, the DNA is TGCAGTGCTAGAGGGGCACGGGCTATTGAGCAGTTCTTC. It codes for CSARGARAIEQFF.

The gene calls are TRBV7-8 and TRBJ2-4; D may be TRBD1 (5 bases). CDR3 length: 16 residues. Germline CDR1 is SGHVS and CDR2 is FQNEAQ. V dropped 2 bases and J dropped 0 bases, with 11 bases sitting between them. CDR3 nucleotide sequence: TGTGCCAGCAGCTTAAACGGACACCTAGCCAAAAACATTCAGTACTTC. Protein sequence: CASSLNGHLAKNIQYF.

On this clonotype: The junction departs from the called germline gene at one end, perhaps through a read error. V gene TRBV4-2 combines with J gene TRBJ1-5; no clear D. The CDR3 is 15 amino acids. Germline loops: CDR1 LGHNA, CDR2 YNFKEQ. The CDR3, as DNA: TGTGCCAGCAGCCAAGAAGAATTCGGAAATCGGCCCCAGCATTTT. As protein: CASSQEEFGNRPQHF.

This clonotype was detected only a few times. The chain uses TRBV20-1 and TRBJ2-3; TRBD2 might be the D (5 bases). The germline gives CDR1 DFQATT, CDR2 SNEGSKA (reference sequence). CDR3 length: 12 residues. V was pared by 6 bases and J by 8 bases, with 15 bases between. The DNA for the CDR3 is TGCAGTGCACGGGAAATGGGTGGTACGCAGTATTTT. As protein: CSAREMGGTQYF.

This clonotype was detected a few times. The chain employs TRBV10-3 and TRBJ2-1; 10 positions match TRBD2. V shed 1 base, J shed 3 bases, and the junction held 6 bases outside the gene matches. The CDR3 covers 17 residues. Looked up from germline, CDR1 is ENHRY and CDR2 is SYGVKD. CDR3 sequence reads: CAISEFSGTSDYNEQFF. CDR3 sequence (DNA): TGTGCCATCAGTGAGTTCTCGGGGACTAGCGACTACAATGAGCAGTTCTTC.

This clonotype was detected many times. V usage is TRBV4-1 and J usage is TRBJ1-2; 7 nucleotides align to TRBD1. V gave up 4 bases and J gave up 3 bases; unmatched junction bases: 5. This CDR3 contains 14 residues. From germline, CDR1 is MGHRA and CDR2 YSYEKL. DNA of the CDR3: TGCGCCAGCAGCCCACAGGGGAAGGACTATGGCTACACCTTC. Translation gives CASSPQGKDYGYTF.

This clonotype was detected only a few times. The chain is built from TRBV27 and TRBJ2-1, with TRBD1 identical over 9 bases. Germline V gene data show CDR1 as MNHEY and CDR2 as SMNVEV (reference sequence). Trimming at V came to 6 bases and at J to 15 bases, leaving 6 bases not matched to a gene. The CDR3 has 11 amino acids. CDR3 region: CASRYGTGRFF. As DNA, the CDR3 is TGTGCCAGCAGATACGGGACAGGGCGGTTCTTC.

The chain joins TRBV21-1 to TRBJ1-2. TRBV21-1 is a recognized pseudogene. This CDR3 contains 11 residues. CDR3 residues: CASSKDPRRTF. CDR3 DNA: TGTGCCAGCAGCAAAGACCCGCGTCGCACCTTC.

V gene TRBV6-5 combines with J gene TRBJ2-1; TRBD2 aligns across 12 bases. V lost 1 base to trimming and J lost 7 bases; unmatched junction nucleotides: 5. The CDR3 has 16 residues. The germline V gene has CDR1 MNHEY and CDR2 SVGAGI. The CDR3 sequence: CASSYFLAGGQNEQFF. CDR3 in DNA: TGTGCCAGCAGTTACTTCCTAGCGGGAGGGCAAAATGAGCAGTTCTTC.